This T cell receptor beta chain derives from a study of blood T cells in healthy people across ages (dated by TCRdb to the mid-2010s). About the investigation overall: In model experiments, template switching captured roughly one uniquely barcoded TCR beta cDNA molecule for every two T cells. Age-related changes in TCR beta repertoire diversity were measured in the study by deep sequencing normalized with unique cDNA molecular identifiers. The donors were divided into four age groups: young (average around 16 years), middle-aged (about 41), aged (around 59) and long-lived (around 87). To avoid experimental bias, donors of different ages were spread randomly across the sequencing lanes. Two additional independent replicas of 1 million unique cDNA reads from the same blood draw were analyzed for two donors (one aged 18 to 30 and one aged 80 or older).

Donors were 30 to 45 systemically healthy Caucasian individuals from Russia aged roughly 6 to 95 years. Each donor gave around 9.9 milliliters of peripheral blood, collected into EDTA-treated Vacutainer tubes. Ficoll-Paque density-gradient centrifugation was used to isolate PBMCs, with at least 6.5 million per sample. Total RNA was extracted from PBMCs with Trizol reagent, with at least 5.5 micrograms obtained per sample. The percentages of naive CD45RAhigh/CD27high T cells were determined by flow cytometry on a PBMC aliquot from every donor. Study-wide findings and limitations: The long-lived group showed more naive CD4+ T cells, fewer expanded clones and increased TCR diversity than the aged group, suggesting age selection. Bulk unsorted PBMC profiling prevented conclusive comparison of naive and antigen-experienced compartments. Estimates of total diversity based on one million sequenced T cells were considered lower bounds and underestimates. As age increased, observed TCR beta diversity per million T cells dropped in a roughly linear way, and a significant reduction was already evident by age about 40. The percentage of naive T cells measured by flow cytometry correlated strongly with observed TCR beta diversity. Because the CMV infection status of the donors was unknown, age-related changes in expanded clonotypes may potentially have been confounded.

The sample holds a few counts of this clonotype. Its antigen has not been determined. An end of the junction does not agree with germline; a read error may underlie this. The library relied on 5' RACE. The sequencer was an Illumina HiSeq 2500. A second PCR of roughly 6 to 12 cycles was performed with a sample-barcoded 5' primer and a J-beta primer mix. Each TCR beta cDNA molecule received a unique molecular identifier from a template-switch 5' adaptor carrying 12 random nucleotides. At least 2.5 million CDR3-containing paired-end reads were obtained from each sample. First-strand cDNA synthesis was performed from all RNA using the Mint cDNA synthesis kit, with priming by a TRBC-specific oligonucleotide. Following uracil-DNA glycosylase treatment, a first 18-cycle PCR with universal primers M1SS and BC2_uni_R was performed on all cDNA. The original methods were these. Normalization of each sample was performed by random selection of 1 million high-quality reads, each carrying a distinct molecular identifier. Instead of being binned into consensus sequences, reads that shared molecular identifiers were thrown out. MiTCR, with a Q25 quality threshold and the strictest error-elimination algorithm, was used for CDR3 identification, clonotype clustering and error correction. A nonparametric unseen species model with Euler transformation was used to estimate lower-bound total TCR beta diversity. TCRdb reprocessed the public reads (quality trimming at Q25 with fastp, clone calling with MiXCR) and kept in-frame beta chains. Rows are unified per CDR3 protein, each entry keeping the most common DNA and genes. TCRdb's processing, not the study's, gives the V and J calls here. This sample has about 580,000 distinct CDR3 sequences in its table, and under 55% of those were observed once. The ten largest clones capture 20% to 25% of the sample.

This receptor was taken from a man older than 75 in good health. The material sequenced was blood.

The CDR3 sequence is CASSPIDLGEQFF. The DNA is as follows: TGTGCCAGCTCACCAATCGATTTAGGTGAGCAGTTCTTT. The rearranged chain carries TRBV18 and TRBJ2-1, with the D gene call left open. From cysteine to phenylalanine, the CDR3 is 13 amino acids long. Of all the DNA, just the CDR3 is kept, 39 bases in frame from base 1. The germline V gene specifies KGHSH as CDR1 and LQKENI as CDR2.